Presented here are 30 T cell receptor beta chains from one specimen sequenced in a study of T cells in Graves' hyperthyroidism and ophthalmopathy. Amplification targeted TCR beta CDR3 regions from RNA transcripts. TCR CDR3 regions were first amplified by RT-PCR with HTBI primers. Using its own MiXCR run on the multiplex PCR reads, TCRdb lists one record per CDR3 protein. The sample lists about 640,000 distinct CDR3 sequences, under 25% occurring once. The sample consisted of blood. The receptors were gathered from a man aged 25 to 40 with Graves' ophthalmopathy.

This clonotype was observed many times. V and J are TRBV28 and TRBJ2-2; D tentatively reads TRBD1 or TRBD2 (6 bases each). Trimming pared 6 bases from V and 0 bases from J, leaving 11 bases between. This CDR3 has 15 amino acids. Germline CDR1 MDHEN, CDR2 SYDVKM. DNA for the CDR3: TGTGCCAGCAGATCCGGGGGCTCGAACACCGGGGAGCTGTTTTTT. Encoded protein: CASRSGGSNTGELFF. The variable domain in full, with the rest retrieved from reference TRBV28 and TRBJ2-2, is DVKVTQSSRYLVKRTGEKVFLECVQDMDHENMFWYRQDPGLGLRLIYFSYDVKMKEKGDIPEGYSVSREKKERFSLILESASTNQTSMYLCASRSGGSNTGELFFGEGSRLTVL.

This clonotype occurred many times. The chain employs TRBV5-1 and TRBJ2-1; the D gene is possibly TRBD1 (6 bases). Trimming pared 4 bases from V and 2 bases from J, leaving 13 bases between. CDR3 length: 15 amino acids. Per the germline V gene, CDR1 is SGHRS and CDR2 is YFSETQ. The CDR3 is CASSAAEGAYNEQFF. CDR3 DNA: TGCGCCAGCAGCGCCGCCGAGGGGGCCTACAATGAGCAGTTCTTC.

In this sample, this clonotype turned up a few times. V is TRBV5-1 and J is TRBJ2-1; TRBD2 aligns across 11 bases. The J segment lost 6 bases and the V segment lost 0 bases, leaving 14 bases of the junction unmatched. This CDR3 spans 19 amino acids. Germline V gives CDR1 SGHRS, CDR2 YFSETQ. DNA for the CDR3: TGCGCCAGCAGCTTGGCAACTAGCGGGAGTTGGATTGAGGGCAATGAGCAGTTCTTC. It translates to CASSLATSGSWIEGNEQFF.

This clonotype was recorded at least ten times. This chain links TRBV7-6 with TRBJ2-1, with 7 bases matching TRBD1. Germline assignment: CDR1 SGHVS and CDR2 FNYEAQ. CDR3 length equals 12 residues. The V segment lost 5 bases and the J segment 6 bases; nucleotides outside the gene matches: 1. This CDR3 is CASSKGANEQFF. CDR3 coding DNA: TGTGCCAGCAGCAAGGGGGCCAATGAGCAGTTCTTC.

This chain uses TRBV19 with TRBJ1-5; 9 bases fit TRBD1. The germline V gene encodes CDR1 LNHDA and CDR2 SQIVND (reference sequence). The CDR3 covers 15 residues. Germline trimming cut 5 bases from V and 7 bases from J; bases unmatched to any gene: 9. The CDR3 loop is CASSFIRDRDQPQHF. In DNA, the CDR3 is TGTGCCAGTAGTTTTATCCGGGACAGGGACCAGCCCCAGCATTTT.

This sequence joins TRBV5-8 and TRBJ2-7; 7 positions agree with TRBD2. The CDR3 covers 14 residues. With V trimmed by 9 bases and J by 1 base, 10 bases remained unmatched. CDR1 is SGHTS, CDR2 YDEGEE, per germline. The CDR3 is CATSSTSESYEQYF. The CDR3 region has the DNA TGTGCCACCTCCTCCACTAGCGAATCCTACGAGCAGTACTTC.

This clonotype was picked up many times. V and J are TRBV5-1 and TRBJ2-3; D is unresolved. V lost 4 bases and J lost 0, with 9 bases in between. CDR3 length: 14 residues. Germline V gene data show CDR1 as SGHRS and CDR2 as YFSETQ. CDR3 sequence: CASSQDWSTDTQYF. DNA of the CDR3: TGCGCCAGCAGCCAAGACTGGAGCACAGATACGCAGTATTTT.

The chain links TRBV19 to TRBJ2-7; 14 nucleotides align to TRBD2. The junction had 5 bases not matched to a gene; V was cut back by 4 bases and J by 6 bases. This CDR3 has 15 amino acids. Germline CDR1 LNHDA, CDR2 SQIVND (reference sequence). The CDR3 protein is CASSTTTSGRGEQYF. The CDR3 bases are TGTGCCAGTAGTACCACGACTAGCGGGAGGGGCGAGCAGTACTTC.

The CDR3 here is CASSAGLAGDEQYF. The CDR3 DNA reads TGCGCCAGCAGCGCCGGACTAGCGGGAGACGAGCAGTACTTC. The V and J genes are TRBV5-1 and TRBJ2-7, with TRBD2 matching 13 bases. The trim removed 4 bases at V and 5 bases at J, leaving 3 bases unmatched. Germline CDR1 and CDR2: SGHRS and YFSETQ. The CDR3 contains 14 residues.

This clonotype came up a few times. V usage is TRBV20-1 and J usage is TRBJ2-1; D gene unclear. The CDR3 has 11 amino acids. Germline CDR1 reads DFQATT; CDR2 reads SNEGSKA (reference sequence). The V end was cut by 3 bases, the J end by 12 bases, with 12 bases between. CDR3 sequence reads: CSASVPPVQFF. The CDR3 DNA follows: TGCAGTGCTAGTGTCCCTCCGGTGCAGTTCTTC.

This chain joins TRBV4-2 and TRBJ2-5; TRBD2 agrees at 11 bases. CDR3 length: 14 amino acids. V lost 4 bases and J lost 4; bases outside the gene matches: 2. Germline loops: CDR1 LGHNA, CDR2 YNFKEQ. The CDR3 region is CASSPGTSGETQYF. As DNA, the CDR3 is TGTGCCAGCAGCCCCGGGACTAGCGGAGAGACCCAGTACTTC.

J is TRBJ2-3 and V is TRBV6-2 or TRBV6-3; the D gene is possibly TRBD2 (6 bases). V was trimmed by 6 bases and J by 0 bases, leaving 10 bases between them. The CDR3 totals 14 residues. Germline loops: CDR1 MNHEY, CDR2 SVGEGT. CDR3 sequence: CASRRDPSTDTQYF. The CDR3 region has the DNA TGTGCCAGCAGGCGGGACCCTAGCACAGATACGCAGTATTTT.

The rearrangement joins TRBV20-1 to TRBJ2-3, with 10 nucleotides matching TRBD2. The junction had 2 bases not matched to a gene; V was cut back by 2 bases and J by 3 bases. Germline values: CDR1 DFQATT, CDR2 SNEGSKA (reference sequence). The CDR3 runs to 14 residues. The CDR3 sequence: CSARLAGVTDTQYF. The DNA for the CDR3 is TGCAGTGCTAGACTAGCGGGAGTTACAGATACGCAGTATTTT.

The chain couples TRBV29-1 to TRBJ2-7, with TRBD2 identical over 13 bases. V dropped 6 bases and J dropped 5; count of bases not matched to a gene: 13. Germline CDR1 and CDR2: SQVTM and ANQGSEA. The CDR3 spans 16 residues. Here the CDR3 DNA reads TGCAGCGTCTCCGGGACTAGCGGGACCGAAAATGACGAGCAGTACTTC. Its translation: CSVSGTSGTENDEQYF.

This clonotype was recorded at least ten times. J is TRBJ2-1 and V is TRBV18, with 10 positions matching TRBD2. V lost 3 bases to trimming and J lost 9 bases; unmatched junction nucleotides: 2. Germline V lookup: CDR1 KGHSH, CDR2 LQKENI. The CDR3 length is 13 residues. This chain's CDR3 is CASSPWTSGEQFF. The CDR3 bases are TGTGCCAGCTCACCTTGGACTAGCGGTGAGCAGTTCTTC.

This clonotype was seen a few times. This chain connects TRBV20-1 to TRBJ1-4, with a possible D match to TRBD1 (5 bases). The CDR3 sequence is 14 residues long. CDR1 and CDR2 from the germline V gene are DFQATT and SNEGSKA (reference sequence). V lost 7 bases, J lost 0 bases, and 12 bases lay in between. CDR3 region: CSVTTRATNEKLFF. DNA for the CDR3: TGCAGTGTTACAACCAGGGCAACTAATGAAAAACTGTTTTTT.

This sequence joins TRBV6-5 and TRBJ2-1; 8 bases line up with TRBD2. Losses at the gene ends were 5 bases for V and 0 bases for J; bases not matched to a gene: 6. CDR1 is MNHEY and CDR2 is SVGAGI in the germline V gene. The CDR3 runs to 16 residues. CDR3 DNA: TGTGCCAGCAGTAGACGGACTAGCTTCTCCTACAATGAGCAGTTCTTC. This sequence encodes CASSRRTSFSYNEQFF.

The V gene is TRBV19, the J gene TRBJ2-1; the D gene could be TRBD1 or TRBD2 (5 bases each). In germline, CDR1 is LNHDA, CDR2 SQIVND (reference sequence). There are 16 residues in the CDR3. V lost 3 bases, J lost 5 bases, and 17 bases lay in between. CDR3 sequence (DNA): TGTGCCAGTAGTATTGGGTTAGGGACGGTGGACAATGAGCAGTTCTTC. Its translation: CASSIGLGTVDNEQFF.

This chain uses TRBV4-1 with TRBJ2-1; TRBD1 matches at 8 bases. This CDR3 is 12 amino acids long. From germline, CDR1 is MGHRA and CDR2 YSYEKL. Trimming at V came to 6 bases and at J to 9 bases, leaving 4 bases not matched to a gene. The CDR3 protein is CASRPQGGEQFF. CDR3 coding DNA: TGCGCCAGCAGACCACAGGGGGGTGAGCAGTTCTTC.

This clonotype has a handful of counts. V gene TRBV20-1 combines with J gene TRBJ2-7; D uncertain. With 1 base removed from V and 2 bases from J, the gap between germline ends came to 6 bases. The CDR3 is 12 residues long. From germline, CDR1 is DFQATT and CDR2 SNEGSKA (reference sequence). For the CDR3, the DNA is TGCAGTGCTAGAGTAGTAACCTACGAGCAGTACTTC. Protein sequence: CSARVVTYEQYF.

This clonotype was seen only a few times. V gene TRBV20-1 combines with J gene TRBJ2-1; D gene unclear. Deletions cut 1 base from V and 2 bases from J, with 3 bases between. The CDR3 loop spans 12 amino acids. Germline-derived CDR1 and CDR2 are DFQATT and SNEGSKA (reference sequence). CDR3 DNA: TGCAGTGCTAGAGGGCCCTACAATGAGCAGTTCTTC. Encoded protein: CSARGPYNEQFF.

The sample holds many counts of this clonotype. The gene calls are TRBV12-3 or TRBV12-4 and TRBJ1-5; the D is unclear. CDR3 size: 13 residues. Trimming took off 5 bases at V and 7 bases at J, with 12 bases between the two ends. CDR3 protein: CASSLGVSQPQHF. The CDR3 nucleotides are TGTGCCAGCAGTCTTGGGGTTTCGCAGCCCCAGCATTTT.

CDR3 in DNA: TGTGCTAGTGGTTCTCCTGCATGGACACCTAATGAAGCTTTCTTT. It encodes CASGSPAWTPNEAFF. The chain combines TRBV12-5 with TRBJ1-1, with D possibly being TRBD1 (5 bases). Germline CDR1 and CDR2: LGHNT and FRNRAP. Trimming cost V 4 bases and J 7 bases, with 19 bases left between them. This CDR3 region has 15 residues.

The V gene is TRBV19, the J gene TRBJ2-2, with 10 bases fitting TRBD2. The J segment lost 5 bases and the V segment lost 7 bases, leaving 1 base of the junction unmatched. The CDR3 totals 13 residues. Germline V gene lookup returns CDR1 LNHDA and CDR2 SQIVND (reference sequence). Here the CDR3 DNA reads TGTGCCAGTACTAGCGGGAGAACCGGGGAGCTGTTTTTT. This sequence encodes CASTSGRTGELFF.

This clonotype was counted ten times or more. The chain has TRBV18 and TRBJ2-7; D remains ambiguous. In germline, CDR1 is KGHSH, CDR2 LQKENI. This CDR3 spans 15 amino acids. V was pared by 0 bases and J by 0 bases, with 9 bases between. CDR3 DNA sequence: TGTGCCAGCTCACCACCGGCAGAACCCTCCTACGAGCAGTACTTC. Encoded protein: CASSPPAEPSYEQYF. The full variable domain, in which reference TRBV18 and TRBJ2-7 provide the parts outside the CDR3, is NAGVMQNPRHLVRRRGQEARLRCSPMKGHSHVYWYRQLPEEGLKFMVYLQKENIIDESGMPKERFSAEFPKEGPSILRIQQVVRGDSAAYFCASSPPAEPSYEQYFGPGTRLTVT.

There are a few counts of this clonotype. The chain employs TRBV15 and TRBJ1-1; 11 bases agree with TRBD1. Trimming at V came to 5 bases and at J to 1 base, leaving 3 bases not matched to a gene. Germline loops: CDR1 LNHNV, CDR2 YYDKDF (reference sequence). The CDR3 totals 15 residues. CDR3 nucleotide sequence: TGTGCCACCAGCCCGGACAGGGGGCGGAACACTGAAGCTTTCTTT. Amino acids: CATSPDRGRNTEAFF.

The chain is built from TRBV6-1 and TRBJ2-1; D not resolved. CDR3 size: 12 residues. V lost 6 bases and J lost 8, with 11 bases in between. Germline loops: CDR1 MNHNS, CDR2 SASEGT. The CDR3 here is CASSHSLDEQFF. The DNA of the CDR3 is TGTGCCAGCAGCCATAGCCTGGATGAGCAGTTCTTC.

This clonotype came up many times. The chain joins TRBV7-9 to TRBJ1-1, with D maybe TRBD1 (5 bases). Trimming took off 0 bases at V and 1 base at J, with 6 bases between the two ends. CDR1 SEHNR and CDR2 FQNEAQ come from the germline V gene (reference sequence). The CDR3 runs 14 residues. The CDR3 DNA is TGTGCCAGCAGCTTAGCCAGGGAGAACACTGAAGCTTTCTTT. Residues: CASSLARENTEAFF.

The J gene is TRBJ2-2, the V gene TRBV14; 9 nucleotides line up with TRBD1. This CDR3 region has 15 residues. V shed 7 bases and J 6 bases; nucleotides not matched to a gene: 9. Germline V gene data show CDR1 as SGHDN and CDR2 as FVKESK. The CDR3 reads CASKSGTGFSGELFF. In nucleotides, the CDR3 is TGTGCCAGCAAATCCGGGACAGGGTTCTCCGGGGAGCTGTTTTTT.

There are a few counts of this clonotype. The V gene is TRBV10-2, the J gene TRBJ2-5; the D is unclear. V lost 4 bases and J lost 5, with 23 bases in between. CDR3 size: 17 residues. CDR1 is WSHSY, CDR2 SAAADI, per germline. CDR3 DNA sequence: TGCGCCAGCAGTGGTAGGGCAATAGGCGTCGTGGGGGAGACCCAGTACTTC. Its translation is CASSGRAIGVVGETQYF.